This is a list of T cell receptor beta chains from one sample in a study of T-cell memory formation after mild COVID-19. MiXCR, applied by TCRdb to the 5' RACE reads, yields one record per CDR3 protein. The sample has 300,000 or so distinct CDR3 sequences, around 15% seen once. The specimen was PBMCs or a T cell subset sorted from them (not recorded which). The source is a young man who had mild COVID-19 (a few samples of this study predate the infection). Cell type and time point are not known. The CDR3 runs from the conserved cysteine through the conserved F or W. A D gene is named only where the DNA matches it firmly. Clone size is stated in some rows and not others, as once, few, many or a class when expanded.

D gene,clone size,V gene,J gene,CDR3 DNA,CDR3 protein
.,.,TRBV18,TRBJ1-5,TGTGCCAGCTCAAGGGGAGACCCTCAGCCCCAGCATTTT,CASSRGDPQPQHF
TRBD1,few,TRBV30,TRBJ1-2,TGTGCCTGGATACCGCCGGGACAGGTAGCTAACTATGGCTACACCTTC,CAWIPPGQVANYGYTF
TRBD2,many,TRBV12-3/TRBV12-4,TRBJ2-1,TGTGCCAGCAGTAGAAGCGGGGGGGCCTTGCTAAGCTCCTACAATGAGCAGTTCTTC,CASSRSGGALLSSYNEQFF
TRBD1,.,TRBV5-1,TRBJ2-7,TGCGCCAGCAGAAATACAGGGGCCTACGAGCAGTACTTC,CASRNTGAYEQYF
.,.,TRBV11-2,TRBJ2-6,TGTGCCAGCAGGACTGGGGCCAACGTCCTGACTTTC,CASRTGANVLTF
.,.,TRBV7-2,TRBJ2-7,TGTGCCAGCAGCTCCGGACAGAAGCAGTACTTC,CASSSGQKQYF
.,.,TRBV7-3,TRBJ2-2,TGTGCCAGCAGCTCGACTGGATCCGGGGAGCTGTTTTTT,CASSSTGSGELFF
.,many,TRBV7-9,TRBJ1-2,TGTGCCAGCAGCTTCACGCTTAACAGGGAGGACTATGGCTACACCTTC,CASSFTLNREDYGYTF
.,few,TRBV4-1,TRBJ2-2,TGCGCCAGCAGCCACAGAGGACTTACCTCGAACACCGGGGAGCTGTTTTTT,CASSHRGLTSNTGELFF
.,many,TRBV7-6,TRBJ2-2,TGTGCCAGCAGCCCTCGGCCGGGACAACAACCCGGGGAGCTGTTTTTT,CASSPRPGQQPGELFF
TRBD2,.,TRBV18,TRBJ2-1,TGTCCCAGCTCACCAGAGCGGGGGGGCGGGAATGAGCAGTTCTTC,CPSSPERGGGNEQFF
.,.,TRBV20-1,TRBJ2-3,TGCTGTGCTAGTAGACAGTCTAGCACAGATACGCAGTATTTT,CCASRQSSTDTQYF
.,few,TRBV20-1,TRBJ2-4,TGCAGTGAGCATGGGGATGGCAAAAACATTCAGTACTTC,CSEHGDGKNIQYF
.,.,TRBV7-2,TRBJ2-5,TGTGCCAGCAGCCCCAGGGTACAAGAGACCCAGTACTTC,CASSPRVQETQYF
.,few,TRBV6-5,TRBJ2-2,TGTGCCAGCAGTTACTCTGGTACCGGGGAGCTGTTTTTT,CASSYSGTGELFF
TRBD1,.,TRBV20-1,TRBJ2-7,TGCAGTGCTAGAACCGGGACAGAACCATACGAGCAGTACTTC,CSARTGTEPYEQYF
.,.,TRBV6-2/TRBV6-3,TRBJ2-3,TGTGCCAGCGGGGGTTCGAGGGCCACAGATACGCAGTATTTT,CASGGSRATDTQYF
TRBD1,few,TRBV7-3,TRBJ2-2,TGTGCCAGCAGCCGACAGGGGGTAACCGGGGAGCTGTTTTTT,CASSRQGVTGELFF
TRBD2,many,TRBV6-5,TRBJ2-3,TGTGCCAGCAGGACTAGCGGGGGCACAGATACGCAGTATTTT,CASRTSGGTDTQYF
TRBD1,few,TRBV19,TRBJ2-3,TGTGCCAGTAGTCCTCGGACAGGCAGCACAGATACGCAGTATTTT,CASSPRTGSTDTQYF
TRBD1,.,TRBV5-5,TRBJ2-1,TGTGCCAGCAGCATGTACAGGGGGACCTACAATGAGCAGTTCTTC,CASSMYRGTYNEQFF
TRBD1,.,TRBV4-2,TRBJ2-7,TGTGCCAGCAGCCGAGGGACAGGGGACTACGAGCAGTACTTC,CASSRGTGDYEQYF